A single sample gave rise to the 5 T cell receptor beta chains below, sequenced in a study of T cells in Graves' hyperthyroidism and ophthalmopathy. There were TCR beta CDR3 regions amplified from RNA transcripts. TCR CDR3 regions were first amplified by RT-PCR with HTBI primers. A single record per CDR3 protein comes from TCRdb applying MiXCR to the multiplex PCR reads. The sample carries about 290,000 distinct CDR3 sequences, roughly an eighth recorded once. The sequencing sample was made of blood. Every receptor here comes from a woman aged 40 to 50 with Graves' hyperthyroidism.

This clonotype was seen many times. This rearrangement joins TRBV2 to TRBJ1-1; D might be TRBD1 (6 bases). Looked up from germline, CDR1 is SNHLY and CDR2 is FYNNEI. This CDR3 is 12 amino acids long. Trimming took off 4 bases at V and 6 bases at J, with 9 bases between the two ends. CDR3 amino acids: CASSAQGAEAFF. The CDR3 nucleotides are TGTGCCAGCAGTGCACAGGGCGCTGAAGCTTTCTTT.

In regard to this clonotype: This may come from a read error, since a much larger clone is one base off. Without the conserved terminal phenylalanine or tryptophan, this CDR3 likely stems from a read error. The J gene is TRBJ1-1, the V gene TRBV3-1; tentatively, D is TRBD1 (5 bases). V was pared by 4 bases and J by 2 bases, with 11 bases between. Germline CDR1 is LGHDT and CDR2 is YNNKEL (reference sequence). This CDR3 region has 14 residues. CDR3 sequence reads: CASSRDSINTEAFL. The DNA of the CDR3 is TGTGCCAGCAGCCGCGACAGCATTAACACTGAAGCTTTCTTA.

As to this clonotype: A single base separates this from a much larger clone, so it may be a read error. V usage is TRBV6-6 and J usage is TRBJ1-1, with D perhaps TRBD1 (6 bases). The CDR3 spans 14 residues. Per the germline V gene, CDR1 is MNHNY and CDR2 is SVGAGI (reference sequence). The CDR3, as DNA: TGTGCCAGCAGTTACTCACTCCAGGACAGTGAAGCTTCCTTT. Its protein product is CASSYSLQDSEASF.

The table lists this clonotype with many counts. The chain joins TRBV28 to TRBJ2-1, with a weak D call TRBD1 (6 bases). Germline lookup yields CDR1 MDHEN and CDR2 SYDVKM. This CDR3 contains 15 residues. V gave up 5 bases and J gave up 5 bases, with 16 bases separating them. Here the CDR3 reads CASSPNRADNNEQFF. CDR3 DNA: TGTGCCAGCAGTCCCAACAGGGCCGACAACAATGAGCAGTTCTTC.

This clonotype was seen many times. This chain connects TRBV2 to TRBJ2-3, with a tentative D call TRBD1 (8 bases). The germline CDR1 and CDR2 sequences are SNHLY and FYNNEI. The CDR3 contains 14 residues. The germline V and J ends were trimmed by 6 bases and 11 bases, with 21 bases remaining between them. The CDR3 region is CASRGATGGGKQYF. DNA of the CDR3: TGTGCCAGCAGGGGAGCAACAGGGGGGGGCAAGCAGTATTTT.